Listed below are T cell receptor beta chains from one sample, sequenced in a study of T-cell reconstitution after alpha-beta-depleted transplantation in children. TCRdb fed the PCR reads into MiXCR, producing one record per CDR3 protein. The sample yields about 610,000 distinct CDR3 sequences, over 25% seen once. Specimen: PBMCs, collected before TCRalphabeta/CD19-depleted stem cell transplant. The receptors were sampled from a boy in the first two years of life with Wiskott-Aldrich syndrome, due to receive a stem cell transplant. Each CDR3 is given with its conserved first and last residue. The D gene is left open where the match is weak. Some rows mark clone size as missing; the rest say once, few, many or name a class of expanded clone.

>few|TRBV6-1|-|TRBJ2-1
TGTGCCAGCAGTAGACGACCCCCGTCCGATGAGCAGTTCTTC
CASSRRPPSDEQFF
>few|TRBV12-3/TRBV12-4|-|TRBJ1-2
TGTGCCAGCAGTTATCAGGGAGGGGTAACGAAGGGCTACACCTTC
CASSYQGGVTKGYTF
>-|TRBV5-6|-|TRBJ2-1
TGTGCCAGCAGCTTGGGGGTGCCCTACAATGAGCAGTTCTTC
CASSLGVPYNEQFF
>-|TRBV2|TRBD2|TRBJ2-4
TGTGCCAGCAGGCCGTCTAGCGGGAGAGCCAAAAACATTCAGTACTTC
CASRPSSGRAKNIQYF
>few|TRBV12-3/TRBV12-4|-|TRBJ1-2
TGTGCCAGCAGTTTATGGCTAGGGAGGGAGGTGTCCTATGGCTACACCTTC
CASSLWLGREVSYGYTF
>few|TRBV7-6|TRBD1|TRBJ2-1
TGTGCCAGCAGCTACGGGACAGGGTCATACAATGAGCAGTTCTTC
CASSYGTGSYNEQFF
>-|TRBV5-1|-|TRBJ2-1
TGCGCCAGCAGCCGCCTTACTAGTTACCATGAGCAGTTCTTC
CASSRLTSYHEQFF
>-|TRBV10-3|-|TRBJ2-2
TGTGCCATCAAACAGGACACCAAGGGGACGACCGGGGAGCTGTTTTTT
CAIKQDTKGTTGELFF
>-|TRBV11-2|TRBD2|TRBJ2-2
TGTGCCAGCAGCTCGGGACTAGCGGGTGACACCGGGGAGCTGTTTTTT
CASSSGLAGDTGELFF
>few|TRBV20-1|-|TRBJ1-6
TGCAGTGCTAGGGGCAGGGTAGATTCACCCCTCCACTTT
CSARGRVDSPLHF
>once|TRBV11-2|TRBD2|TRBJ2-7
TGTGCCAGCAGCCCGCTGTCCGGGGGGGACCACTACGAGCAGTACTTC
CASSPLSGGDHYEQYF
>few|TRBV3-1|TRBD2|TRBJ2-1
TGTGCCAGCAGCCAAGTGCCACTAGCGGGAGAGAATGAGCAGTTCTTC
CASSQVPLAGENEQFF
>many|TRBV5-1|-|TRBJ2-5
TGTGCCAGCAGTGTAAAAGAGACCCAGTACTTC
CASSVKETQYF
>-|TRBV20-1|-|TRBJ2-7
TGCAGTGCTAGAGTCCACGGGAGTAGTCGGGAAAACGAGCAGTACTTC
CSARVHGSSRENEQYF
>-|TRBV20-1|-|TRBJ2-5
TGCAGTGCTAGCCCCAGGGGCCTACAAGAGACCCAGTACTTC
CSASPRGLQETQYF
>few|TRBV12-3/TRBV12-4|TRBD1|TRBJ1-6
TGTGCCAGCAGTCCCGGGACAGGGGTCGGTATACATTCACCCCTCCACTTT
CASSPGTGVGIHSPLHF
>-|TRBV12-3/TRBV12-4|TRBD1|TRBJ2-2
TGTGCCAGCAGCTACAGGGGGAGTTTGGCCGGGGAGCTGTTTTTT
CASSYRGSLAGELFF
>few|TRBV28|TRBD1|TRBJ1-6
TGTGCCAGCAGTTCCGGGACAGCTCCCCTCCACTTT
CASSSGTAPLHF
>-|TRBV5-1|TRBD1|TRBJ1-1
TGCGCCAGCAGCTTGGCCGGGAGCAGGGGGCTCACTGAAGCTTTCTTT
CASSLAGSRGLTEAFF
>few|TRBV5-5|-|TRBJ2-1
TGTGCCAGCAGCTTAGTGGCAGAGACCTACAATGAGCAGTTCTTC
CASSLVAETYNEQFF